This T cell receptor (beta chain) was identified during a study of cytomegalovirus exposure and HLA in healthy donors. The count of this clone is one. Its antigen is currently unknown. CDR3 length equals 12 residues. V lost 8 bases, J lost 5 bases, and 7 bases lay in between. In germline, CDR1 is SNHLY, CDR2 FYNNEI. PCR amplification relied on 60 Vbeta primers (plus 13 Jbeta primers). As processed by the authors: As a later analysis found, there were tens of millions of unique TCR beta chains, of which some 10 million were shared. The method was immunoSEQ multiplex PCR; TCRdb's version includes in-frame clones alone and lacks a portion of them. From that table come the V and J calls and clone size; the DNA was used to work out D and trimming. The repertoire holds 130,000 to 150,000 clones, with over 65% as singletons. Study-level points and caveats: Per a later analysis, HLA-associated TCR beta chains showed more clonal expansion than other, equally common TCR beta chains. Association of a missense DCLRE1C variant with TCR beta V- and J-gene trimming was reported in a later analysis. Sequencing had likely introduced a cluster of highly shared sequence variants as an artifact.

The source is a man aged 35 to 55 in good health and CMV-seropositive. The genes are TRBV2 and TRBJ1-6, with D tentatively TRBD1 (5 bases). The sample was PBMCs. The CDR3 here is CASDRDNSPLHF. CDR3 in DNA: TGTGCCAGCGACAGAGATAATTCACCCCTCCACTTT.